These T cell receptor beta chains were read from a single sample in a study of CD8+CD57+ T cells in acquired aplastic anemia. TCRdb analysed the reads with MiXCR anew, one entry per CDR3 protein. The table lists under 350,000 distinct CDR3 sequences, 45% to 65% of them singletons. The material sequenced was sorted CD4+, CD8+, or CD8+CD57+ T cells (not recorded which) from PBMCs. These receptors came from a human donor with aplastic anemia. The CDR3 runs from the conserved cysteine through the conserved F or W. D genes are given only for firm matches. Rows give clone size only sometimes, using once, few, many, or a class for an expanded clone.

j_gene	v_gene	d_gene	abundance	CDR3aa	CDR3nt
TRBJ2-3	TRBV10-3	.	many	CAISTRERDAQYF	TGTGCCATCAGTACTAGAGAAAGGGATGCGCAGTATTTT
TRBJ1-6	TRBV19	TRBD1	medium-sized	CASSIGQGVGSPLHF	TGTGCCAGTAGTATAGGACAGGGGGTTGGTTCACCCCTCCACTTT
TRBJ2-1	TRBV10-3	TRBD2	many	CAIGRTSGSSYNEQFF	TGTGCCATTGGACGGACTAGCGGGAGCTCCTACAATGAGCAGTTCTTC
TRBJ2-6	TRBV5-4	.	few	CASSLTGANVLTF	TGTGCCAGCAGCTTAACTGGGGCCAACGTCCTGACTTTC
TRBJ2-1	TRBV9	TRBD2	many	CASSVARLAGGGEQFF	TGTGCCAGCAGCGTAGCTAGGCTAGCGGGAGGAGGTGAGCAGTTCTTC
TRBJ2-2	TRBV29-1	TRBD2	.	CSVSPAGGHGELFF	TGCAGCGTTTCCCCGGCGGGGGGCCACGGGGAGCTGTTTTTT
TRBJ1-1	TRBV24-1	.	.	CATSDSRGGGTEAFF	TGTGCCACCAGTGATTCCAGGGGAGGAGGCACTGAAGCTTTCTTT
TRBJ1-2	TRBV5-1	.	once	CASSQGQAYGYTF	TGCGCCAGCAGCCAGGGGCAGGCCTATGGCTACACCTTC
TRBJ1-6	TRBV2	.	.	CASSVHSLPLHF	TGTGCCAGCAGTGTCCATTCTCTTCCCCTCCACTTT
TRBJ2-5	TRBV3-1	TRBD2	few	CASGLAGQETQYF	TGTGCCAGCGGACTAGCGGGCCAAGAGACCCAGTACTTT
TRBJ2-1	TRBV7-8	.	many	CASSLVPSSYNEQFF	TGTGCCAGCAGCTTAGTCCCGAGCTCCTACAATGAGCAGTTCTTC
TRBJ2-7	TRBV20-1	.	.	CSASGTYYEQYF	TGCAGTGCTAGCGGGACTTACTACGAGCAGTACTTC
TRBJ2-7	TRBV30	TRBD2	.	CAWSETSGSGSYEQYF	TGTGCCTGGAGTGAGACTAGCGGGAGTGGGTCCTACGAGCAGTACTTC
TRBJ2-7	TRBV10-2	.	.	CASSETYEQYF	TGCGCCAGCAGTGAGACCTACGAGCAGTACTTC
TRBJ2-1	TRBV19	.	.	CASSTGGDSGVNEQFF	TGTGCCAGTAGTACCGGGGGAGATTCAGGAGTGAATGAGCAGTTCTTC
TRBJ2-7	TRBV15	.	.	CATSSVALGDEQYF	TGTGCCACCAGCAGCGTAGCGTTAGGGGACGAGCAGTACTTC
TRBJ2-2	TRBV12-3/TRBV12-4	TRBD2	.	CASSRTSGSNTGELFF	TGTGCCAGCAGCCGTACGAGCGGGAGTAACACCGGGGAGCTGTTTTTT
TRBJ1-5	TRBV3-1	TRBD1	many	CASSRTGGNQPQHF	TGTGCCAGCAGCCGAACAGGGGGCAATCAGCCCCAGCATTTT
TRBJ2-3	TRBV15	TRBD1	once	CATSRADRGRADTQYF	TGTGCCACCAGCAGAGCCGACAGGGGACGGGCAGATACGCAGTATTTT
TRBJ1-1	TRBV7-9	TRBD1	.	CASSLNDRGHNTEAFF	TGTGCCAGCAGCCTGAATGACAGGGGGCATAACACTGAAGCTTTCTTT
TRBJ1-1	TRBV20-1	.	.	CSARDGDAEAFF	TGCAGTGCTAGGGACGGGGATGCTGAAGCTTTCTTT
TRBJ2-5	TRBV7-9	.	many	CASSLGAGLDQETQYF	TGTGCCAGCAGCTTAGGTGCAGGGTTGGACCAAGAGACCCAGTACTTC
TRBJ2-7	TRBV4-2	TRBD2	.	CASSQQRGGLYEQYF	TGTGCCAGCAGCCAACAGCGGGGGGGACTCTACGAGCAGTACTTC
TRBJ2-1	TRBV6-5	TRBD2	many	CASSYTLTSAGGPRNEQFF	TGTGCCAGCAGTTACACATTAACATCAGCGGGAGGGCCTCGCAATGAGCAGTTCTTC
TRBJ2-1	TRBV7-3	.	few	CASSVSRTYNEQFF	TGTGCCAGCAGCGTTAGTAGGACCTACAATGAGCAGTTCTTC
TRBJ2-1	TRBV10-1	TRBD1	once	CASSPGTGGLDEQFF	TGCGCCAGCAGTCCAGGGACAGGGGGCCTCGATGAGCAGTTCTTC
TRBJ1-1	TRBV7-2	TRBD1	.	CASMRQGAPEAFF	TGTGCCAGCATGAGGCAGGGGGCCCCTGAAGCTTTCTTT
TRBJ1-6	TRBV7-9	.	.	CASSLGSHSPLHF	TGTGCCAGCAGCTTAGGAAGTCATTCACCCCTCCACTTT
TRBJ2-7	TRBV10-3	TRBD1	.	CASALGTGEFEQYF	TGTGCCAGCGCCCTCGGGACAGGGGAATTCGAGCAGTACTTC
TRBJ2-1	TRBV20-1	TRBD2	.	CSASGLAGHIEQFF	TGCAGTGCCTCGGGGCTAGCGGGCCACATTGAGCAGTTCTTC
TRBJ1-1	TRBV5-1	.	many	CANSLPGNFAEAFF	TGCGCCAACAGTTTGCCAGGGAATTTCGCTGAAGCTTTCTTT
TRBJ2-7	TRBV7-3	TRBD2	.	CASSAGLAGGGEQYF	TGTGCCAGCAGCGCAGGACTAGCGGGAGGTGGCGAGCAGTACTTC
TRBJ1-2	TRBV9	TRBD1	.	CASSAPIGQDHGYTF	TGTGCCAGCAGCGCGCCCATCGGACAGGACCATGGCTACACCTTC
TRBJ1-5	TRBV12-3/TRBV12-4	.	.	CASSRGSGKQPQHF	TGTGCCAGCAGTCGGGGAAGTGGCAAGCAGCCCCAACATTTT
TRBJ2-3	TRBV15	TRBD2	many	CATSREGTSGGDTQYF	TGTGCCACCAGCAGGGAGGGGACTAGCGGGGGCGATACGCAGTATTTT
TRBJ2-7	TRBV7-9	TRBD2	.	CASSSSGTSGSRTYEQYF	TGTGCCAGCAGCTCTTCCGGGACTAGCGGGAGTCGTACCTACGAGCAGTACTTC
TRBJ2-3	TRBV6-6	.	.	CASSYFPASTDTQYF	TGTGCCAGCAGTTACTTCCCGGCAAGCACAGATACGCAGTATTTT
TRBJ2-4	TRBV24-1	.	.	CATSDWERNIQYF	TGTGCCACCAGTGATTGGGAGAGGAACATTCAGTACTTC
TRBJ1-5	TRBV7-6	TRBD1	many	CASSKGQGVYSNQPQHF	TGTGCCAGCAGCAAGGGACAGGGGGTATATAGCAATCAGCCCCAGCATTTT
TRBJ2-5	TRBV15	TRBD1	.	CATSGYRDSLQETQYF	TGTGCCACCAGCGGCTACCGGGACAGCTTACAAGAGACCCAGTACTTC
TRBJ2-1	TRBV11-3	TRBD1	many	CASSPGTGPYNEQFF	TGTGCCAGCAGCCCCGGGACAGGGCCGTACAATGAGCAGTTCTTC
TRBJ2-5	TRBV5-1	TRBD1	.	CASSLEQGGTQYF	TGCGCCAGCAGCTTGGAACAGGGGGGGACCCAGTACTTC
TRBJ1-2	TRBV19	.	.	CASNMGNRGYTF	TGTGCCAGTAACATGGGGAATCGTGGCTACACCTTC
TRBJ2-7	TRBV25-1	.	.	CASSASKTVSSYEQYF	TGTGCCAGCAGTGCCTCTAAGACAGTAAGCTCCTACGAGCAGTACTTC
TRBJ1-5	TRBV11-1	TRBD1	.	CASSQGGAGGSNQPQHF	TGTGCCAGCAGCCAAGGGGGGGCAGGGGGAAGCAATCAGCCCCAGCATTTT
TRBJ2-5	TRBV24-1	.	.	CATSAWTEQETQYF	TGTGCCACCAGTGCCTGGACAGAGCAAGAGACCCAGTACTTC
TRBJ1-6	TRBV20-1	.	.	CSAREPRGSSPLHF	TGCAGTGCTAGAGAACCCAGGGGTAGTTCACCCCTCCACTTT
TRBJ2-1	TRBV10-3	TRBD1	.	CAISPGQSNEQFF	TGTGCCATCAGTCCGGGACAGTCAAATGAGCAGTTCTTC
TRBJ2-2	TRBV11-3	TRBD1	many	CASSPTPGTGGKRTGELFF	TGTGCCAGCAGCCCTACCCCCGGGACAGGGGGCAAGAGGACCGGGGAGCTGTTTTTT
TRBJ2-3	TRBV2	TRBD2	many	CASTRLAGGADTQYF	TGTGCCAGCACCCGACTAGCGGGGGGAGCAGATACGCAGTATTTT
TRBJ2-7	TRBV20-1	.	.	CSARTRSGTAGEQYF	TGCAGTGCTAGAACTAGATCCGGGACGGCGGGCGAGCAGTACTTC
TRBJ2-3	TRBV11-2	.	.	CASSFRGLNEQYF	TGTGCCAGCAGCTTCCGGGGACTCAATGAGCAGTATTTT
TRBJ2-7	TRBV7-6	.	.	CASSLELKPYYEQYF	TGTGCCAGCAGCTTAGAACTGAAACCATACTACGAGCAGTACTTC
TRBJ1-4	TRBV5-1	.	many	CASSLIPADEKLFF	TGCGCCAGCAGCTTAATTCCGGCCGATGAAAAACTGTTTTTT
TRBJ2-2	TRBV12-3/TRBV12-4	.	.	CASSRHGGRTGELFF	TGTGCCAGCAGTCGCCACGGGGGGCGAACCGGGGAGCTGTTTTTT
TRBJ2-1	TRBV7-9	.	.	CASSPSPTSSYNEQFF	TGTGCCAGCAGCCCGTCCCCCACTAGCTCCTACAATGAGCAGTTCTTC
TRBJ1-4	TRBV29-1	TRBD1	.	CSVPGTGVEKLFF	TGCAGCGTCCCCGGGACAGGGGTTGAAAAACTGTTTTTT